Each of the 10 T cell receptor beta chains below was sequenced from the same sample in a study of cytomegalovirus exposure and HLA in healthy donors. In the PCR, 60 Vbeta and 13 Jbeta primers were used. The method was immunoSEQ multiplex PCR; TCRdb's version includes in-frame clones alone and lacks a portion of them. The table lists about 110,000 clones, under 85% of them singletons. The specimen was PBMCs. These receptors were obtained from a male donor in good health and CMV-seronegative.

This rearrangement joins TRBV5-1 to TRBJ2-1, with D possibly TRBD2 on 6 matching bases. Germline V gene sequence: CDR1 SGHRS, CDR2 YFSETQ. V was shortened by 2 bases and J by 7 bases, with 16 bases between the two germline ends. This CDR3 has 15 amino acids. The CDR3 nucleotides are TGCGCCAGCAGCTTAACTCTAGCGTCGGGTAATGAGCAGTTCTTC. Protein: CASSLTLASGNEQFF.

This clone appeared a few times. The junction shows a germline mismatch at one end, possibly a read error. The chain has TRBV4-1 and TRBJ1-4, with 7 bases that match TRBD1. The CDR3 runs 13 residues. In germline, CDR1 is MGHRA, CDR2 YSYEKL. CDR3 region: CASSQVSPGTVRF. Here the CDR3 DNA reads TGCGCCAGCAGCCAAGTATCCCCGGGGACAGTCCGCTTT.

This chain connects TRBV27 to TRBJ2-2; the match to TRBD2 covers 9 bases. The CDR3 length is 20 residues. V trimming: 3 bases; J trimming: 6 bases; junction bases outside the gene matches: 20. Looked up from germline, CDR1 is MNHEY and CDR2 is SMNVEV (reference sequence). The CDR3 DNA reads TGTGCCAGCAGTTTGGGTCCCCGGGGGCCCGAAGCTAGCGGGGCCGGGGAGCTGTTTTTT. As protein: CASSLGPRGPEASGAGELFF.

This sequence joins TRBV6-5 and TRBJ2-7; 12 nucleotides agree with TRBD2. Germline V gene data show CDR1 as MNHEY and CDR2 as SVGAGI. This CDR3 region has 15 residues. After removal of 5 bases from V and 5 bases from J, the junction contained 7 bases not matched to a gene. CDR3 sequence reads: CASSTGTSGLDEQYF. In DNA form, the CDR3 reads TGTGCCAGCAGTACGGGGACTAGCGGGCTCGACGAGCAGTACTTC.

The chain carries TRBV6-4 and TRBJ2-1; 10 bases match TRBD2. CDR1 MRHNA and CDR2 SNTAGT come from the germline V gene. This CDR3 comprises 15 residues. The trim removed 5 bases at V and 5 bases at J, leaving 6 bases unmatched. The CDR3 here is CASSLLAGENNEQFF. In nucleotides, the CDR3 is TGTGCCAGCAGTCTCCTAGCGGGAGAAAACAATGAGCAGTTCTTC.

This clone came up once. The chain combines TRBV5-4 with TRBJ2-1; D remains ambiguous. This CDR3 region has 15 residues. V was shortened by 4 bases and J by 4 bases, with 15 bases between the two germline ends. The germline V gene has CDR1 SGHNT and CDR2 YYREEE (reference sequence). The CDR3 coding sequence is TGTGCCAGCAGCAAGCCACCTACAGCTTACAATGAGCAGTTCTTC. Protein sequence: CASSKPPTAYNEQFF. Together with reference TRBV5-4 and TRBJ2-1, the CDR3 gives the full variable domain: ETGVTQSPTHLIKTRGQQVTLRCSSQSGHNTVSWYQQALGQGPQFIFQYYREEENGRGNFPPRFSGLQFPNYSSELNVNALELDDSALYLCASSKPPTAYNEQFFGPGTRLTVL.

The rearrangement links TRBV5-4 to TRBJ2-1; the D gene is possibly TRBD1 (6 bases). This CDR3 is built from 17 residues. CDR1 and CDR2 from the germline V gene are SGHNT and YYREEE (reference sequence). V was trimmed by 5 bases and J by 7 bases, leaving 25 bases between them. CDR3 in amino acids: CASSLRTGQSKRNEQFF. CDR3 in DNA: TGTGCCAGCAGTCTCCGCACCGGACAGTCTAAGCGGAATGAGCAGTTCTTC.

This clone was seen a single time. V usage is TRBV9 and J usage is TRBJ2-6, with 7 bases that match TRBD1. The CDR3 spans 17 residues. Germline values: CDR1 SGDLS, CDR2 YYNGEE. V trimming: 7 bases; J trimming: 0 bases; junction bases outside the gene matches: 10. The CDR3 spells CASRPRQGTSGANVLTF. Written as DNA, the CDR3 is TGTGCCAGCCGTCCCAGACAGGGAACCTCTGGGGCCAACGTCCTGACTTTC.

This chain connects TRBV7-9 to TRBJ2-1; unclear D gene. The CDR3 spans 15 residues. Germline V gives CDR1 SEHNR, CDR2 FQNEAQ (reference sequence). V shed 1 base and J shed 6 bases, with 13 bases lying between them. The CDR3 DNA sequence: TGTGCCAGCAGCTTAGTTACCAGGTTGGTCAATGAGCAGTTCTTC. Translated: CASSLVTRLVNEQFF.

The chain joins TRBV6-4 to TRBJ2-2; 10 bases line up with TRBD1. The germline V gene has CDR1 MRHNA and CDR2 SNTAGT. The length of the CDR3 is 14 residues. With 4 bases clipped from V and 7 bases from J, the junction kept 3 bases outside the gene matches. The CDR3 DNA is TGTGCCAGCAGTGGACAGGGGGCAGTCGGGGAGCTGTTTTTT. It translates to CASSGQGAVGELFF.